The clone carrying this T cell receptor beta chain was found a few times. Its antigen is currently unknown. Tumor samples were taken before definitive surgery or chemotherapy. The entry originates in a study of high-grade serous ovarian cancer treatment subgroups. The CDR3 has 15 residues. The V segment lost 6 bases and the J segment 6 bases; nucleotides outside the gene matches: 9. Germline V gene sequence: CDR1 MDHEN, CDR2 SYDVKM. Study results and limitations: Different patients shared almost no repertoire; same-patient tumors shared roughly 0.11 to 0.8. Spatial context was lost because tumors were sequenced in bulk. CDR1 and CDR2 were left unanalyzed; analyses focused on CDR3.

Measured with immunoSEQ multiplex PCR; TCRdb has only the in-frame clones, and not every one. The sample yields just under 4,000 clones, 70% to 75% seen once. The receptor was derived from a human donor with high-grade serous ovarian cancer. Material for sequencing was tumor tissue. The chain uses TRBV28 and TRBJ1-5; 9 nucleotides align to TRBD1. CDR3 bases: TGTGCCAGCAGGCTGGGACAGGGAGGATTTCAGCCCCAGCATTTT. It encodes CASRLGQGGFQPQHF.